This T cell receptor (beta chain) emerged from a study of blood T cells in healthy people across ages. Whole-study results and caveats: Those diversity estimates obtained from one million T cells were thought to be underestimates.

Each donor was a healthy Caucasian individual from Russia, aged roughly 6 to 95. CDR3 length: 13 amino acids. CDR1 and CDR2 (germline): MNHNS, SASEGT. V was trimmed by 8 bases and J by 6 bases, leaving 15 bases between them. With regard to this clonotype: As yet, its antigen is unknown.

With a J-beta primer mix and a sample-barcoded 5' primer, a second PCR ran about 6 to 11 cycles. MiXCR was run by TCRdb on the 5' RACE reads, yielding one entry per CDR3 protein. This repertoire shows 950,000 to 1,200,000 distinct CDR3 sequences, around two fifths found once; its top ten account for around 12%. Sequenced sample: blood. The rearrangement uses TRBV6-1 and TRBJ2-3; unclear D gene. The receptor was derived from a man aged 18 to 30 in good health. The CDR3 loop is CASGSSTWDTQYF. Written as DNA, the CDR3 is TGTGCCAGCGGGTCCTCAACTTGGGATACGCAGTATTTT.